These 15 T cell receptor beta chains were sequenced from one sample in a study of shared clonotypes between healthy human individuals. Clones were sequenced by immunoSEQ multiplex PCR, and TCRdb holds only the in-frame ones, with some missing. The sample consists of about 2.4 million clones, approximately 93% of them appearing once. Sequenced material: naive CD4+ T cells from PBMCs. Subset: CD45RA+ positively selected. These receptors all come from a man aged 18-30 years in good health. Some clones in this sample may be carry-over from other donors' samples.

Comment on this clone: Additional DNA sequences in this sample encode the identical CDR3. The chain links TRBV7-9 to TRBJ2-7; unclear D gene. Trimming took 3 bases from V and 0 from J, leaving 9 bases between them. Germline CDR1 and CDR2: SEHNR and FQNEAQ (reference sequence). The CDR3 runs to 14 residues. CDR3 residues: CASSFGGSSYEQYF. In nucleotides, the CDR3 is TGTGCCAGCAGCTTCGGCGGCAGCTCCTACGAGCAGTACTTC. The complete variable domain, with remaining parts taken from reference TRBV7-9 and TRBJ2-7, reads DTGVSQNPRHKITKRGQNVTFRCDPISEHNRLYWYRQTLGQGPEFLTYFQNEAQLEKSRLLSDRFSAERPKGSFSTLEIQRTEQGDSAMYLCASSFGGSSYEQYFGPGTRLTVT.

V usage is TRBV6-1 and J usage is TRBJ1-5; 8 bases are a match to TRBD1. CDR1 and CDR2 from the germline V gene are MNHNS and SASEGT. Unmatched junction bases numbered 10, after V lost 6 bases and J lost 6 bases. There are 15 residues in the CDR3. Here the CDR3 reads CASSGGQGKVQPQHF. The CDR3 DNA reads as TGTGCCAGCAGCGGTGGACAGGGTAAGGTTCAGCCCCAGCATTTT.

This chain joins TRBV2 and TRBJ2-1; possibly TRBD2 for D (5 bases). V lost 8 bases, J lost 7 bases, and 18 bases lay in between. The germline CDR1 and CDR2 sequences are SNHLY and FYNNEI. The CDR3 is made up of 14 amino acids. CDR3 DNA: TGTGCCAGCCTCTATCAGGCCGGGGTGAATGAGCAGTTCTTC. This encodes CASLYQAGVNEQFF.

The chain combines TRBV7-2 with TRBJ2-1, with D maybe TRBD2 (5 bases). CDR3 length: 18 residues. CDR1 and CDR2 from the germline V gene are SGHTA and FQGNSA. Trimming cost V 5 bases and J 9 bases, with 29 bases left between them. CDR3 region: CASSAEGSSSWWASEQFF. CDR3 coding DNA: TGTGCCAGCAGCGCAGAGGGCTCTAGTTCTTGGTGGGCGAGTGAGCAGTTCTTC.

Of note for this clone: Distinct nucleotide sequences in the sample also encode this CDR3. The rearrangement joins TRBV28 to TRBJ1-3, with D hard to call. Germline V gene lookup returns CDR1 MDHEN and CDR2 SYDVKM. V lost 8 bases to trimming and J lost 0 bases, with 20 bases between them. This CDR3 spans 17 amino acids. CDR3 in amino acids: CASEEYGRKSSGNTIYF. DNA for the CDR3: TGTGCCAGCGAAGAATACGGGCGGAAGAGCTCTGGAAACACCATATATTTT.

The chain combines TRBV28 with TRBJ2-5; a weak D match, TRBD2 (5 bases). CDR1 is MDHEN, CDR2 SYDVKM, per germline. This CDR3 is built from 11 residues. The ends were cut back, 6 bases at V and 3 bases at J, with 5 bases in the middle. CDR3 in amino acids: CASSGKETQYF. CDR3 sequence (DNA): TGTGCCAGCAGCGGGAAAGAGACCCAGTACTTC.

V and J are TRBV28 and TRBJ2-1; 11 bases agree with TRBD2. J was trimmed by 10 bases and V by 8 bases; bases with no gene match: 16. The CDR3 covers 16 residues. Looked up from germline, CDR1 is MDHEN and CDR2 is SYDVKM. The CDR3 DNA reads TGTGCCAGCCTTAACTACGGACTAGCGGGCGGACTGGAGCAGTTCTTC. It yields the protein CASLNYGLAGGLEQFF.

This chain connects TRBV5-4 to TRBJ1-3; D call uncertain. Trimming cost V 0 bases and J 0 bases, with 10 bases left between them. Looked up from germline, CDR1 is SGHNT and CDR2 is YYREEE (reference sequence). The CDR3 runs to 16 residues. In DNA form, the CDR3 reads TGTGCCAGCAGCTTGGAGGGCCGGTTCTCTGGAAACACCATATATTTT. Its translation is CASSLEGRFSGNTIYF.

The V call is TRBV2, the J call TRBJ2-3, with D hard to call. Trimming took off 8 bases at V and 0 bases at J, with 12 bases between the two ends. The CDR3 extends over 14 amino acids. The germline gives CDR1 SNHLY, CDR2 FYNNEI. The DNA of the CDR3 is TGTGCCAGCTTGTTTGGCTACAGCACAGATACGCAGTATTTT. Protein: CASLFGYSTDTQYF.

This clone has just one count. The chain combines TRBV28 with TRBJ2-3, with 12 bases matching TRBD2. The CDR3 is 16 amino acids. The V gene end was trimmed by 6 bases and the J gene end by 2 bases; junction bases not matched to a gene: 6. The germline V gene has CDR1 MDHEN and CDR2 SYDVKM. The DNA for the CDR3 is TGTGCCAGCAGACTCGGACTAGCGGGACTCACAGATACGCAGTATTTT. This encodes CASRLGLAGLTDTQYF.

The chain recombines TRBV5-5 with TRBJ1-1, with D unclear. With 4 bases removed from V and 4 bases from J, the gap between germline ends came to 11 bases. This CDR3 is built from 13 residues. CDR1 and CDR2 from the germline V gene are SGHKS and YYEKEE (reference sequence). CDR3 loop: CASSPTLPTEAFF. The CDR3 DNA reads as TGTGCCAGCAGCCCAACCCTGCCCACTGAAGCTTTCTTT.

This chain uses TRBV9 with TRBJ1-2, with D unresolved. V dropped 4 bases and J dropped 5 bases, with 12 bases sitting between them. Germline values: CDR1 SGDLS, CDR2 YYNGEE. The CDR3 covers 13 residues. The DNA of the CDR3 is TGTGCCAGCAGCCCCCTTGGGGATTATGGCTACACCTTC. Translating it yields CASSPLGDYGYTF.

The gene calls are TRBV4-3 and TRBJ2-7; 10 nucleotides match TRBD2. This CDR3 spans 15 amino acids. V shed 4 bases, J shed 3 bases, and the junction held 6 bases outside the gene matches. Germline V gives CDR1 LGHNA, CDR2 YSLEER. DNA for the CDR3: TGCGCCAGCAGCCCCCTAGCGGGAGTAATCTACGAGCAGTACTTC. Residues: CASSPLAGVIYEQYF.

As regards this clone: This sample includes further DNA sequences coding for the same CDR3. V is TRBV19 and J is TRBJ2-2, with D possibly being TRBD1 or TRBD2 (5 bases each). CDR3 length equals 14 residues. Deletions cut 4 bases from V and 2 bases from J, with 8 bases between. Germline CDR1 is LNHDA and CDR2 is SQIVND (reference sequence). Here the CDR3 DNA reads TGTGCCAGTAGTACAGGGACCAACACCGGGGAGCTGTTTTTT. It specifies CASSTGTNTGELFF.

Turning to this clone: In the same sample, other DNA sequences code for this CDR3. The CDR3 loop reads CSVGGTEAFF. The CDR3, as DNA: TGCAGCGTCGGGGGGACTGAAGCTTTCTTT. The genes are TRBV29-1 and TRBJ1-1; D may be TRBD1 (5 bases). CDR1 is SQVTM, CDR2 ANQGSEA, per germline. The ends were cut back, 6 bases at V and 5 bases at J, with 7 bases in the middle. This CDR3 has 10 residues.